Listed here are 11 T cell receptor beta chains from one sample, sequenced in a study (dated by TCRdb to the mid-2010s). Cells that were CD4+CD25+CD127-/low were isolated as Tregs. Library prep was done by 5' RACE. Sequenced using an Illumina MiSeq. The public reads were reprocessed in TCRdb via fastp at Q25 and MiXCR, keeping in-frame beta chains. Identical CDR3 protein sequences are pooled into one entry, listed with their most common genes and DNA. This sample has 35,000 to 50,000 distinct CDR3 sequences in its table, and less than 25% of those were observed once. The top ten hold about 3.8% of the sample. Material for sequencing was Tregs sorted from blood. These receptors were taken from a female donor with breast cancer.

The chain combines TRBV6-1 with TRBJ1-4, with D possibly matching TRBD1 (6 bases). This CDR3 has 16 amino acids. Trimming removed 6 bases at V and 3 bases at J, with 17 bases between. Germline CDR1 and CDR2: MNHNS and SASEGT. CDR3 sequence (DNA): TGTGCCAGCAGGGATACAGGGTCGGGTGCTAATGAAAAACTGTTTTTT. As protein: CASRDTGSGANEKLFF.

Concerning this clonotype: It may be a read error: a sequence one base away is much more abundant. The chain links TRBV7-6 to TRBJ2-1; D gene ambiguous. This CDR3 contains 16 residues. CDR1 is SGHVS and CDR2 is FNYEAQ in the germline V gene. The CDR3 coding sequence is TGTACCAGCAGCTTAGAGCCGGGTCCTTCCTACAATGAGCAGTTCTTC. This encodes CTSSLEPGPSYNEQFF.

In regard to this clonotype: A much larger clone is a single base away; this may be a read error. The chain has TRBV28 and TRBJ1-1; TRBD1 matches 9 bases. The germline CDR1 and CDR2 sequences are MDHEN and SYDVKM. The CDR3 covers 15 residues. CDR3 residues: CASRPTTGGLAEALF. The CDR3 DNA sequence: TGTGCCAGCAGACCGACCACAGGGGGCCTCGCTGAAGCTCTCTTT.

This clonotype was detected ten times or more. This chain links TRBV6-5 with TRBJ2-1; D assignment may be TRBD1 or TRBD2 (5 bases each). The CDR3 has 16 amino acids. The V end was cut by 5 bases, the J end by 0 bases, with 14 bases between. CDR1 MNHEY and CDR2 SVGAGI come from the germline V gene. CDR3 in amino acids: CASSLRGGSSYNEQFF. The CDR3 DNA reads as TGTGCCAGCAGTCTTAGGGGTGGGAGCTCCTACAATGAGCAGTTCTTC.

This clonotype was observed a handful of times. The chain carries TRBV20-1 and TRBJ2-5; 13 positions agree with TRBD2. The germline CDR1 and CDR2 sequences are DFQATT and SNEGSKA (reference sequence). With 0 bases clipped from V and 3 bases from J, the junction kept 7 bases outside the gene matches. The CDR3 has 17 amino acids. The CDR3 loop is CSARDELAGGTEETQYF. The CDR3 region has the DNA TGCAGTGCTAGAGATGAACTAGCGGGAGGGACGGAAGAGACCCAGTACTTC.

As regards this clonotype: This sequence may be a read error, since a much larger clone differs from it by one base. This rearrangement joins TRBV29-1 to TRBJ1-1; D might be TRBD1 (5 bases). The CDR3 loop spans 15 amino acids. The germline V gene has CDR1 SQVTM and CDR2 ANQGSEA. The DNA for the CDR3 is TGCAGCGTTGTTCTGGCAGGGAGAAAGTACACTGAAGCTTCCTTT. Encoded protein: CSVVLAGRKYTEASF.

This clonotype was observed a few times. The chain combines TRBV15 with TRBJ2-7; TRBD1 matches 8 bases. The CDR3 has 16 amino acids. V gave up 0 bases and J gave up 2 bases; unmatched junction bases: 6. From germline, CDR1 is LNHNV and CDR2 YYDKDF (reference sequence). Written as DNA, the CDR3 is TGTGCCACCAGCAGAGATCGAGGGACAGGAACCTACGAGCAGTACTTC. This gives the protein CATSRDRGTGTYEQYF.

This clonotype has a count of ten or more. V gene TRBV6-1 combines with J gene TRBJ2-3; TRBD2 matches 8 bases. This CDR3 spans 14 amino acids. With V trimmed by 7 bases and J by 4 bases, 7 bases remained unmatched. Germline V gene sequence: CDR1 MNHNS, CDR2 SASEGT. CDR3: CASKAGGGPDTQYF. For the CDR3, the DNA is TGTGCCAGCAAGGCGGGAGGTGGGCCAGATACGCAGTATTTT.

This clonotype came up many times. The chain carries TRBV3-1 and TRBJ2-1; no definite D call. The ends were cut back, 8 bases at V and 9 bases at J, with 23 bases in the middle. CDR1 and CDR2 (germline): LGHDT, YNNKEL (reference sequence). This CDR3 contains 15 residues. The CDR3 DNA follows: TGTGCCAGCTCAGCCAACGGTGGAATCCGAGGTGAGCAGTTCTTC. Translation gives CASSANGGIRGEQFF.

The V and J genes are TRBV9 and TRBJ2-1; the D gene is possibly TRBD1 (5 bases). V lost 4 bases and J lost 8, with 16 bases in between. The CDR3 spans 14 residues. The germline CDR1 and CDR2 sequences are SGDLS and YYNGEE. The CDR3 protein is CASSPVQIGDEQFF. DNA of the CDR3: TGTGCCAGCAGCCCCGTCCAGATAGGGGATGAGCAGTTCTTC.

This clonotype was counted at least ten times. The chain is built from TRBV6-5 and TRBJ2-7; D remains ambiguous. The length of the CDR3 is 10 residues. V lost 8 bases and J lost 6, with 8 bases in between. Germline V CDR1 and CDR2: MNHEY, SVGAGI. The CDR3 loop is CASSGVEQYF. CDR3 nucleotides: TGTGCCAGCTCGGGTGTCGAGCAGTACTTC.